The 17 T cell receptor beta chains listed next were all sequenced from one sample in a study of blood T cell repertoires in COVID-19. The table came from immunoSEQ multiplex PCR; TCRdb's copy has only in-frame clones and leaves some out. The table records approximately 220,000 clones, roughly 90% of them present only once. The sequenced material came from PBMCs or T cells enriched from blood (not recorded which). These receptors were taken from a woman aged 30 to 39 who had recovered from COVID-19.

The CDR3 loop is CASSQLGGASNEKLFF. The CDR3, as DNA: TGTGCCAGCAGCCAATTAGGAGGGGCCTCTAATGAAAAACTGTTTTTT. V gene TRBV14 combines with J gene TRBJ1-4, with a weak D call TRBD1 (5 bases). Trimming left V 2 bases short and J 3 bases short, with 13 bases between. CDR3 length: 16 amino acids. Germline assignment: CDR1 SGHDN and CDR2 FVKESK.

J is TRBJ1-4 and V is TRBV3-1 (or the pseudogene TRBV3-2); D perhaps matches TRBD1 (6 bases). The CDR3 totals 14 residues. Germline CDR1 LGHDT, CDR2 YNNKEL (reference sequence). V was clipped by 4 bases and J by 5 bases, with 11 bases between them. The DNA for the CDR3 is TGTGCCAGCAGCCTTGGACAGCTAAATGAAAAACTGTTTTTT. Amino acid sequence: CASSLGQLNEKLFF.

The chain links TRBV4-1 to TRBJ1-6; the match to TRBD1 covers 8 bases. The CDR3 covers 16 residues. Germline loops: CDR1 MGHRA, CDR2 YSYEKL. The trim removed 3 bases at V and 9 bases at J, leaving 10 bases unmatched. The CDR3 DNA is TGCGCCAGCAGCCACGGCCTATACGACAGGGGTTCACCCCTCCACTTT. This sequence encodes CASSHGLYDRGSPLHF.

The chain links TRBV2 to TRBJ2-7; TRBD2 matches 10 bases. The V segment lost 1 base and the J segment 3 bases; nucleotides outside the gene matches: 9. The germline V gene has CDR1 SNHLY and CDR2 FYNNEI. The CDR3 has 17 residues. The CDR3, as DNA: TGTGCCAGCAGTGAAGGGGTACTAGCGGGGACTATCTACGAGCAGTACTTC. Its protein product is CASSEGVLAGTIYEQYF.

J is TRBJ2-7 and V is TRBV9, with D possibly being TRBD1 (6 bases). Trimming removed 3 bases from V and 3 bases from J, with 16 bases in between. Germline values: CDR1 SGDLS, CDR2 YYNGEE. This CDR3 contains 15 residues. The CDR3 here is CASSDPGTPIYEQYF. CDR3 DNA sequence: TGTGCCAGCAGCGACCCTGGGACACCGATCTACGAGCAGTACTTC.

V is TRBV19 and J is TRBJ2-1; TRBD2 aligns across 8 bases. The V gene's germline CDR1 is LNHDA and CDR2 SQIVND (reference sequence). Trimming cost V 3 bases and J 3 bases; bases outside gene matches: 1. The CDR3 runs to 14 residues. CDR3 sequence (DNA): TGTGCCAGTAGTATCGGGGGGGTCTACAATGAGCAGTTCTTC. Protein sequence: CASSIGGVYNEQFF.

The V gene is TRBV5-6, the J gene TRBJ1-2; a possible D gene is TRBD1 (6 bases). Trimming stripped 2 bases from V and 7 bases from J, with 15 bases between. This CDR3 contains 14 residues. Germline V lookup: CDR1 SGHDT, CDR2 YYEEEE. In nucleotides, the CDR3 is TGTGCCAGCAGCTTATGGGGCCCAGGGGTTGGCTACACCTTC. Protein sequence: CASSLWGPGVGYTF.

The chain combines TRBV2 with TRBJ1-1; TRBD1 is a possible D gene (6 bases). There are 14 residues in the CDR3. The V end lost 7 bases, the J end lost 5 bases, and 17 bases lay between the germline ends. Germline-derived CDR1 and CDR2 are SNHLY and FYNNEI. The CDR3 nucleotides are TGTGCCAGCATATTTTGGGGGCGAGGTACTGAAGCTTTCTTT. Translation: CASIFWGRGTEAFF.

CDR3 sequence: CASSLEGGEQYF. DNA for the CDR3: TGTGCCAGCAGCTTGGAAGGGGGAGAGCAGTACTTC. The chain combines TRBV5-4 with TRBJ2-7, with a tentative D call TRBD1 (6 bases). Germline V CDR1 and CDR2: SGHNT, YYREEE (reference sequence). Trimming cost V 0 bases and J 7 bases, with 8 bases left between them. The CDR3 sequence is 12 residues long.

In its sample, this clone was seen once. CDR3: CASSLETGTGGTFF. DNA of the CDR3: TGCGCCAGCAGCCTGGAAACCGGGACAGGGGGGACTTTCTTT. The rearrangement joins TRBV5-1 to TRBJ1-1; 11 nucleotides line up with TRBD1. The J segment lost 12 bases and the V segment lost 4 bases, leaving 11 bases of the junction unmatched. The CDR3 length is 14 residues. The V gene's germline CDR1 is SGHRS and CDR2 YFSETQ.

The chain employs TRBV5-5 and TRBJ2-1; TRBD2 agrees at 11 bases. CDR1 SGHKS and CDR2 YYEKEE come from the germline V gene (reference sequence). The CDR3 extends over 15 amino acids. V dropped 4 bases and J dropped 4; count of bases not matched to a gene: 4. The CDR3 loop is CASSLLAGGYNEQFF. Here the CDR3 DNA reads TGTGCCAGCAGCCTTCTAGCGGGGGGATACAATGAGCAGTTCTTC.

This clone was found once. The CDR3 sequence is CASSLGGHIYGYTF. CDR3 nucleotide sequence: TGTGCCAGCAGTTTAGGGGGACACATCTATGGCTACACCTTC. The gene calls are TRBV27 and TRBJ1-2; TRBD1 might be the D (6 bases). The germline V gene encodes CDR1 MNHEY and CDR2 SMNVEV (reference sequence). CDR3 length equals 14 residues. The V and J ends lost 2 bases and 4 bases respectively, with 11 bases between them.

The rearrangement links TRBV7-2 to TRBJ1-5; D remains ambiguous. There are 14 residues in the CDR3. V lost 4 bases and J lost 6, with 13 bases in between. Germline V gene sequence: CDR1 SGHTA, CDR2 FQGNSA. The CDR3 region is CASSSPDRGQPQHF. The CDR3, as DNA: TGTGCCAGCAGCTCGCCGGATCGGGGTCAGCCCCAGCATTTT.

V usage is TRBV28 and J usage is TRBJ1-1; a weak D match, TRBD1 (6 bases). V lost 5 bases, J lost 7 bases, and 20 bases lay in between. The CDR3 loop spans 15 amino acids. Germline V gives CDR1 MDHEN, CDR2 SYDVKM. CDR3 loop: CASSPPGVEAYEAFF. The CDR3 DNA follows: TGTGCCAGCAGTCCACCAGGGGTTGAGGCTTATGAAGCTTTCTTT.

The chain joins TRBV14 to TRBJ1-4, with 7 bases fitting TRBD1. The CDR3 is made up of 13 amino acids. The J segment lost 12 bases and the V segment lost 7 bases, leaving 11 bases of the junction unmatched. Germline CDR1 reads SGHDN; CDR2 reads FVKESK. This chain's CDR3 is CASTNRQGGELFF. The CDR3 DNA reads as TGTGCCAGCACAAATCGACAGGGTGGGGAACTGTTTTTT.

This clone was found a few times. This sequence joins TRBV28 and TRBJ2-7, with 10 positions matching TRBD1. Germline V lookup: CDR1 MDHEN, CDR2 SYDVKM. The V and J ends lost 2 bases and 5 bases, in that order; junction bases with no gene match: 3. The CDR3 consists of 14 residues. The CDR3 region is CASSLRDRGNEQYF. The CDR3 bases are TGTGCCAGCAGTTTAAGGGACAGGGGAAACGAGCAGTACTTC.

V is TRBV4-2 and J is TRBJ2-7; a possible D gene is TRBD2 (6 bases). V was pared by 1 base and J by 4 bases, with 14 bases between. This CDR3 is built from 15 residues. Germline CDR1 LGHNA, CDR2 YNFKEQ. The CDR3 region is CASSQGVGGIYEQYF. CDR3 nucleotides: TGTGCCAGCAGCCAAGGAGTCGGGGGAATATACGAGCAGTACTTC.